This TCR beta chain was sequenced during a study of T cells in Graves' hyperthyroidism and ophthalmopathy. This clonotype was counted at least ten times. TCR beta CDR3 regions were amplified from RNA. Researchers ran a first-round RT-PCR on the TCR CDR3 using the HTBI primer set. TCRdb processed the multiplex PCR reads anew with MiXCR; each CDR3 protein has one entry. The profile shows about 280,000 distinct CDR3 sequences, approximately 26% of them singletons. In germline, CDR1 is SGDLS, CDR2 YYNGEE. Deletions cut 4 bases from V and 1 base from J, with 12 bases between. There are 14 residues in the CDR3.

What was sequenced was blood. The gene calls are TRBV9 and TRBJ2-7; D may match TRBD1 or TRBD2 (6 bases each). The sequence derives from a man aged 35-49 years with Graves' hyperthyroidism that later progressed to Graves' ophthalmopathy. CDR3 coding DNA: TGTGCCAGCAGCCCCCGGGGGCAATCCTACGAGCAGTACTTC. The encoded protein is CASSPRGQSYEQYF.